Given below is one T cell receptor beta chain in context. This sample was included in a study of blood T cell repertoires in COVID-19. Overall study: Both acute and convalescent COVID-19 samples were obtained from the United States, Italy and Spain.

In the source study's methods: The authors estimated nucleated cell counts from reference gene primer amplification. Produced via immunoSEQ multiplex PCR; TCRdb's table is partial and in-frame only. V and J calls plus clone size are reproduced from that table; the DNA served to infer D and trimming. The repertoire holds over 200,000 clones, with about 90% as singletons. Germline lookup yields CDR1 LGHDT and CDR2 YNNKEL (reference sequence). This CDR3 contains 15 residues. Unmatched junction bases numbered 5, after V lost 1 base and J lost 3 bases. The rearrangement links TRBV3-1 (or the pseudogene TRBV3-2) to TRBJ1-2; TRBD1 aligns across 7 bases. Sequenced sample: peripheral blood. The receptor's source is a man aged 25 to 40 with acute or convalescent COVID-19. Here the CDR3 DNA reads TGTGCCAGCAGCCAAGGAGGGGGACAGTACTATGGCTACACCTTC. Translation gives CASSQGGGQYYGYTF.